There are many counts of the clone carrying this TCR beta chain. This specimen belongs to a study of T cells in Graves' hyperthyroidism and ophthalmopathy. Amplified TCR beta CDR3 regions came from RNA transcripts. Using the HTBI primer set, a first-round RT-PCR was run on the TCR CDR3. TCRdb redid the calling of the multiplex PCR reads with MiXCR, one entry per CDR3 protein. The sample lists 750,000 to 900,000 distinct CDR3 sequences; more than 30% were seen once. V lost 3 bases to trimming and J lost 2 bases, with 13 bases between them. The CDR3 is 15 amino acids. Germline-derived CDR1 and CDR2 are LNHNV and YYDKDF (reference sequence). When ophthalmopathy did not progress within 18 months, Graves' hyperthyroidism was considered stable. The authors took PBMCs from roughly 9.7 ml fresh peripheral blood.

The chain recombines TRBV15 with TRBJ2-5; D is undetermined. Sequences were obtained from blood. This receptor was identified in a man younger than 30 with Graves' hyperthyroidism. The CDR3: CATSSEDGYQETQYF. CDR3 nucleotide sequence: TGTGCCACCAGCAGTGAGGACGGATATCAAGAGACCCAGTACTTC. Full variable domain (outside the CDR3, taken from reference TRBV15 and TRBJ2-5): DAMVIQNPRYQVTQFGKPVTLSCSQTLNHNVMYWYQQKSSQAPKLLFHYYDKDFNNEADTPDNFQSRRPNTSFCFLDIRSPGLGDTAMYLCATSSEDGYQETQYFGPGTRLLVL.